Listed below are T cell receptor beta chains from one sample, sequenced in a study of blood T cell repertoires in COVID-19. Assay used: immunoSEQ multiplex PCR; TCRdb lists only in-frame clones, some missing. The sample has fewer than 150,000 clones, under 90% seen once. Sequenced sample: peripheral blood. Every receptor here comes from a human donor in a cohort sampled during active COVID-19. Both conserved end residues are part of each CDR3. A D gene is named only where the DNA matches it firmly. Rows give clone size only sometimes, using once, few, many, or a class for an expanded clone.

abundance,v_gene,j_gene,d_gene,CDR3nt,CDR3aa
.,TRBV28,TRBJ2-1,TRBD2,TGTGCCAGCAGGCGGGGGGTCTCCTACAATGAGCAGTTCTTC,CASRRGVSYNEQFF
.,TRBV12-3/TRBV12-4,TRBJ1-1,.,TGTGCCAGCAGTTTACAGGATTACACTGAAGCTTTCTTT,CASSLQDYTEAFF
.,TRBV23-1,TRBJ1-2,.,TGCGCCAGCAGTCATCAATCCCGGGATGGCTACACCTTC,CASSHQSRDGYTF
.,TRBV11-2,TRBJ1-1,.,TGTGCCAGCAGCTTAGATACAGGGATGATTATGAACACTGAAGCTTTCTTT,CASSLDTGMIMNTEAFF
.,TRBV5-4,TRBJ2-2,TRBD1,TGTGCCAGCAGCGTTGACAGGGGTCCCGGGGAGCTGTTTTTT,CASSVDRGPGELFF
.,TRBV18,TRBJ1-2,TRBD1,TGTGCCAGCTCAGACAGGGAAGAGAGCGGCTACACCTTC,CASSDREESGYTF
.,TRBV5-1,TRBJ2-5,TRBD1,TGCGCCAGCAGCTTGGGGGGACAGATAGAGACCCAGTACTTC,CASSLGGQIETQYF
.,TRBV9,TRBJ1-1,.,TGTGCCAGCAGTTCGACAGTGGTGGGCACTGAAGCTTTCTTT,CASSSTVVGTEAFF
.,TRBV6-5,TRBJ1-4,.,TGTGCCAGCAGTTCCCCGGCAACTAATGAAAAACTGTTTTTT,CASSSPATNEKLFF
few,TRBV7-9,TRBJ1-6,.,TGTGCCAGCAGCTTACGGGGGTATAATTCACCCCTCCACTTT,CASSLRGYNSPLHF
.,TRBV11-2,TRBJ2-5,.,TGTGCCAGCAGCTTAAACAGGGCCTTCCAAGAGACCCAGTACTTC,CASSLNRAFQETQYF
.,TRBV9,TRBJ2-1,TRBD1,TGTGCCAGCAGCGTAGTTGGAACAGGGGGCAATGAGCAGTTCTTC,CASSVVGTGGNEQFF
.,TRBV7-9,TRBJ2-7,TRBD1,TGTGCCAGCAGCCCCGGGACAGGGTTTACCTACGAGCAGTACTTC,CASSPGTGFTYEQYF
.,TRBV6-6,TRBJ1-5,.,TGTGCCAGCAGTTACGTGGGGGGGAGTCAGCCCCAGCATTTT,CASSYVGGSQPQHF
once,TRBV9,TRBJ1-2,TRBD1,TGTGCCAGCACCCCCGGATCCCGGACAGGGGGCGATGGCTACACCTTC,CASTPGSRTGGDGYTF